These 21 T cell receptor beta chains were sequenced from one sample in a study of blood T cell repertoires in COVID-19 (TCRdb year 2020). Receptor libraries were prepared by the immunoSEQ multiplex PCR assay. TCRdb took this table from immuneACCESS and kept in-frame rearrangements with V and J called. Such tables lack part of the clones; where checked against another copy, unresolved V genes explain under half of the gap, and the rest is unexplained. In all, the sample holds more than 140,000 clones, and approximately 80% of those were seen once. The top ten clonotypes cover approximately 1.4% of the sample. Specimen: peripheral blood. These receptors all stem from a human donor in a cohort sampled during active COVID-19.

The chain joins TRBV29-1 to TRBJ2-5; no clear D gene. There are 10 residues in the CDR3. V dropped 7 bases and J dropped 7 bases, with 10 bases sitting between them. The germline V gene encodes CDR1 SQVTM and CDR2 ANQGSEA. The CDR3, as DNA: TGCAGCGCCACGGTCCGGACCCAGTACTTC. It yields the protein CSATVRTQYF. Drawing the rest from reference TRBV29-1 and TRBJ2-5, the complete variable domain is SAVISQKPSRDICQRGTSLTIQCQVDSQVTMMFWYRQQPGQSLTLIATANQGSEATYESGFVIDKFPISRPNLTFSTLTVSNMSPEDSSIYLCSATVRTQYFGPGTRLLVL.

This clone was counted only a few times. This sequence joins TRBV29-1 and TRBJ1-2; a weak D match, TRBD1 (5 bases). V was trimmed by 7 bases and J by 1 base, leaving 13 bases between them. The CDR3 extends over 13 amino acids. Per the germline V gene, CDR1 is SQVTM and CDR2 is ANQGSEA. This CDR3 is CSASRGGNYGYTF. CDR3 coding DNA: TGCAGCGCCTCGAGGGGAGGTAACTATGGCTACACCTTC.

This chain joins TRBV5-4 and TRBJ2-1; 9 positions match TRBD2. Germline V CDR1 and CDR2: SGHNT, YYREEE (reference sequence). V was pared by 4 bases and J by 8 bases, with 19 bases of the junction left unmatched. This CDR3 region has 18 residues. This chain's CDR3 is CASSRGNRGLAGGDEQFF. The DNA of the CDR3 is TGTGCCAGCAGCAGGGGGAACAGGGGTCTTGCGGGAGGGGATGAGCAGTTCTTC. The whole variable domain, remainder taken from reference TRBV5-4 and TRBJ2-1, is ETGVTQSPTHLIKTRGQQVTLRCSSQSGHNTVSWYQQALGQGPQFIFQYYREEENGRGNFPPRFSGLQFPNYSSELNVNALELDDSALYLCASSRGNRGLAGGDEQFFGPGTRLTVL.

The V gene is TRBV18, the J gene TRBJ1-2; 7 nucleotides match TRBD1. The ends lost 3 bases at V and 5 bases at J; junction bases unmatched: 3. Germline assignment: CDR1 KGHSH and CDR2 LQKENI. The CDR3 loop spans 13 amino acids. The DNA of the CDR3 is TGTGCCAGCTCACCCGACAGGGAGTATGGCTACACCTTC. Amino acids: CASSPDREYGYTF.

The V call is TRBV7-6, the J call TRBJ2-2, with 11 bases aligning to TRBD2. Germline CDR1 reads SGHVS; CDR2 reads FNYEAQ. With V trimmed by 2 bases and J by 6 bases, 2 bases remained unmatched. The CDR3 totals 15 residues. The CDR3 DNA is TGTGCCAGCAGCTTAAGGGGACTAGCGGCCGGGGAGCTGTTTTTT. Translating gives CASSLRGLAAGELFF.

CDR3 DNA sequence: TGTGCCAGCAGTTACGAGGTCGGCACAGATACGCAGTATTTT. Protein sequence: CASSYEVGTDTQYF. The chain couples TRBV6-2 or TRBV6-3 to TRBJ2-3; D remains unclear. V gave up 2 bases and J gave up 1 base, with 7 bases separating them. There are 14 residues in the CDR3. Germline assignment: CDR1 MNHEY and CDR2 SVGEGT.

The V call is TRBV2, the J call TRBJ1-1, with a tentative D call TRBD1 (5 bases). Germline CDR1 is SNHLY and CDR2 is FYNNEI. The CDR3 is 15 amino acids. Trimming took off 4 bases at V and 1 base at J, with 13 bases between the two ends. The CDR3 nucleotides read TGTGCCAGCAGTGGAGGAGGGGCAGGGAACACTGAAGCTTTCTTT. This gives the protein CASSGGGAGNTEAFF.

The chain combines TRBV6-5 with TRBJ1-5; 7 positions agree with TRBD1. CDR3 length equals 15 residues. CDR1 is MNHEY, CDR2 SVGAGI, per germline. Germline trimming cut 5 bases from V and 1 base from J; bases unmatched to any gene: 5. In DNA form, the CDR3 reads TGTGCCAGCAGTCTCGACAGGGTGAGCAATCAGCCCCAGCATTTT. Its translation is CASSLDRVSNQPQHF.

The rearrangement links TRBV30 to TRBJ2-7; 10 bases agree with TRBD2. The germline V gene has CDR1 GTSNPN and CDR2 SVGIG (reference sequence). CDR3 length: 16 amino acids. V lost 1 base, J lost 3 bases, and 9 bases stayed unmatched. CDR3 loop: CAWSDDSGRWDYEQYF. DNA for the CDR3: TGTGCCTGGAGTGATGATAGCGGGAGGTGGGACTACGAGCAGTACTTC.

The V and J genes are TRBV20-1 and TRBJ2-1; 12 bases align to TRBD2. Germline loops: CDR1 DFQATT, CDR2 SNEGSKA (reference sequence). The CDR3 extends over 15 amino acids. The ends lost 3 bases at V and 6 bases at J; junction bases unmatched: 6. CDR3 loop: CSASQPSGRVNEQFF. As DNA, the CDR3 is TGCAGTGCTAGTCAACCTAGCGGGAGGGTCAATGAGCAGTTCTTC.

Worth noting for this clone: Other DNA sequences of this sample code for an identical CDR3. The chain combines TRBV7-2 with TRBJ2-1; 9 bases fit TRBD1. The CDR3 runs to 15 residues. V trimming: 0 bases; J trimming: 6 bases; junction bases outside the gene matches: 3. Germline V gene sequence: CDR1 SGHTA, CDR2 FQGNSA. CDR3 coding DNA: TGTGCCAGCAGCTTAGCGGGACAGGGAGGCAATGAGCAGTTCTTC. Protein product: CASSLAGQGGNEQFF.

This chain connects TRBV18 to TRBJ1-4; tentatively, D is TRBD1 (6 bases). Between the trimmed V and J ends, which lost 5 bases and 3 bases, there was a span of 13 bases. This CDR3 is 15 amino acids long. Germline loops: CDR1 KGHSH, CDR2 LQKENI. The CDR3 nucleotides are TGTGCCAGCTCAGGACTGGGGGCGCCTAATGAAAAACTGTTTTTT. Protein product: CASSGLGAPNEKLFF.

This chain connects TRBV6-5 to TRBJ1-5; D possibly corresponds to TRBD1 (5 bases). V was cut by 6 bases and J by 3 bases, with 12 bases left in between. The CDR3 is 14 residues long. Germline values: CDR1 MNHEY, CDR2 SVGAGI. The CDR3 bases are TGTGCCAGCAGATCCCTAGGGGACAATCAGCCCCAGCATTTT. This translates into CASRSLGDNQPQHF.

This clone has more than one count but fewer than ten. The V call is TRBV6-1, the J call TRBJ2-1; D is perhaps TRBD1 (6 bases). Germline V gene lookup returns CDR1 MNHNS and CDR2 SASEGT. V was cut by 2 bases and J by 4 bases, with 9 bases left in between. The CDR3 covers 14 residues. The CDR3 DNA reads TGTGCCAGCAGTGAACAGGGGCCTTACAATGAGCAGTTCTTC. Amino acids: CASSEQGPYNEQFF.

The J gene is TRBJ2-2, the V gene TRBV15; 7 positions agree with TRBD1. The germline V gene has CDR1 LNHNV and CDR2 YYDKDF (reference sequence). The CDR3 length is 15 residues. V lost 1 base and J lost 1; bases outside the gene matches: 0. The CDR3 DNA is TGTGCCACCAGCAGAGGACAGGGGAACACCGGGGAGCTGTTTTTT. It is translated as CATSRGQGNTGELFF.

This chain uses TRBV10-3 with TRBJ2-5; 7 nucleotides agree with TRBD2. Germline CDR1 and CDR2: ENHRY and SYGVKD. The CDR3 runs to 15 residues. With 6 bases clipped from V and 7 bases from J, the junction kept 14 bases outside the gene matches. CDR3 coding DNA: TGTGCCATCAGCCCCGGGATAGCGGGCTCCGGGACCCAGTACTTC. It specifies CAISPGIAGSGTQYF.

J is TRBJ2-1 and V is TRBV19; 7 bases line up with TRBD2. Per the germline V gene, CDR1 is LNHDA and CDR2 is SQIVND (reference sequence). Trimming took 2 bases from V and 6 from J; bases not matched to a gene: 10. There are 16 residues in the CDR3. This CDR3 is CASSISGAGVGNEQFF. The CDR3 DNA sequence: TGTGCCAGTAGTATATCCGGGGCGGGAGTAGGCAATGAGCAGTTCTTC.

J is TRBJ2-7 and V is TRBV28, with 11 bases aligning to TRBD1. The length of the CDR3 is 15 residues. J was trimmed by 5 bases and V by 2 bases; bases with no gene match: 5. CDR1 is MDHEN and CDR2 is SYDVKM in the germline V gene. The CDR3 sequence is CASSLTGQGDNEQYF. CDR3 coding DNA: TGTGCCAGCAGTTTAACGGGACAGGGGGACAACGAGCAGTACTTC.

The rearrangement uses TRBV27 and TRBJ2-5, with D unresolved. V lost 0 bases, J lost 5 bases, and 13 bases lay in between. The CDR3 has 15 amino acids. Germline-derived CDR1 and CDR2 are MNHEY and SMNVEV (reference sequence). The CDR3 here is CASSLSNTPTETQYF. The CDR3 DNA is TGTGCCAGCAGTTTATCCAATACCCCTACGGAGACCCAGTACTTC.

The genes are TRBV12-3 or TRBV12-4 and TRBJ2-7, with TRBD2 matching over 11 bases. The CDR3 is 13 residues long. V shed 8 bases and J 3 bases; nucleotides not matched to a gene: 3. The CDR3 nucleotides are TGTGCCAGCGGGACTAGCGGACACTACGAGCAGTACTTC. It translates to CASGTSGHYEQYF.

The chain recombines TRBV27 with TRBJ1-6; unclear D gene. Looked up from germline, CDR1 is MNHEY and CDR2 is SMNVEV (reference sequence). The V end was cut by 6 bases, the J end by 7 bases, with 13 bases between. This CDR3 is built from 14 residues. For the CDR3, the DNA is TGTGCCAGCAGCTCCTCGGGGATCAATTCACCCCTCCACTTT. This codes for CASSSSGINSPLHF.